The clone carrying this T cell receptor (beta chain) has a count of ten or more. What it recognizes is unknown. TCRdb processed the 5' RACE reads anew with MiXCR; each CDR3 protein has one entry. The data show more than 40,000 distinct CDR3 sequences, with more than 9.5% seen just once and 9% held by the top ten. This record belongs to a study of neurological immune-mediated disorders. Points from the study as a whole: No sharing of CDR3 amino acid sequences was observed among expanded clones across subjects, suggesting private repertoires in all groups.

Time point: longitudinal time-point 3. The sequence was obtained from a male donor with HTLV-1-associated myelopathy (HAM/TSP). What was sequenced was PBMCs.

CDR3 sequence reads: CASSSMVGKLEQYF. CDR3 nucleotide sequence: TGTGCCAGCAGCTCCATGGTGGGAAAACTGGAGCAGTACTTC. The chain joins TRBV7-2 to TRBJ2-7; the D is unclear. This CDR3 contains 14 residues. Germline V lookup: CDR1 SGHTA, CDR2 FQGNSA. Trimming removed 4 bases at V and 7 bases at J, with 17 bases between.